These 3 T cell receptor beta chains came from one sample sequenced in a study of T cell responses to AZD1222 COVID-19 vaccine. Sequencing was performed with immunoSEQ multiplex PCR; in TCRdb, only in-frame clones are kept and a portion is missing. The table records some 140,000 clones, roughly 92% of them present only once. Sequencing used peripheral blood, obtained on day 0 of AZD1222 vaccination. These receptor sequences come from an adult in good health.

The J gene is TRBJ2-7, the V gene TRBV2; D is possibly TRBD1 (5 bases). CDR1 is SNHLY, CDR2 FYNNEI, per germline. V dropped 7 bases and J dropped 2 bases, with 15 bases sitting between them. The CDR3 contains 14 residues. CDR3 bases: TGTGCCAGCAAAATGGGCAGGGCCCCCTACGAGCAGTACTTC. Translation: CASKMGRAPYEQYF.

This clone occurred once. The chain carries TRBV5-5 and TRBJ2-5, with 8 bases matching TRBD1. V shed 4 bases and J 1 base; nucleotides not matched to a gene: 6. Per germline, CDR1 SGHKS and CDR2 YYEKEE (reference sequence). CDR3 length: 15 residues. CDR3 DNA: TGTGCCAGCAGCCCCTTTGGACAGGGCCAAGAGACCCAGTACTTC. It codes for CASSPFGQGQETQYF. The variable domain in full, completed from reference TRBV5-5 and TRBJ2-5, reads DAGVTQSPTHLIKTRGQQVTLRCSPISGHKSVSWYQQVLGQGPQFIFQYYEKEERGRGNFPDRFSARQFPNYSSELNVNALLLGDSALYLCASSPFGQGQETQYFGPGTRLLVL.

This clone came up a few times. This chain links TRBV5-1 with TRBJ2-7; TRBD1 might be the D (5 bases). Germline lookup yields CDR1 SGHRS and CDR2 YFSETQ. Trimming took 5 bases from V and 2 from J, leaving 14 bases between them. This CDR3 region has 14 residues. CDR3 loop: CASRIQGGPYEQYF. The CDR3 bases are TGCGCCAGCAGGATCCAGGGTGGGCCCTACGAGCAGTACTTC. Combining the CDR3 with reference TRBV5-1 and TRBJ2-7 gives the whole variable domain KAGVTQTPRYLIKTRGQQVTLSCSPISGHRSVSWYQQTPGQGLQFLFEYFSETQRNKGNFPGRFSGRQFSNSRSEMNVSTLELGDSALYLCASRIQGGPYEQYFGPGTRLTVT.